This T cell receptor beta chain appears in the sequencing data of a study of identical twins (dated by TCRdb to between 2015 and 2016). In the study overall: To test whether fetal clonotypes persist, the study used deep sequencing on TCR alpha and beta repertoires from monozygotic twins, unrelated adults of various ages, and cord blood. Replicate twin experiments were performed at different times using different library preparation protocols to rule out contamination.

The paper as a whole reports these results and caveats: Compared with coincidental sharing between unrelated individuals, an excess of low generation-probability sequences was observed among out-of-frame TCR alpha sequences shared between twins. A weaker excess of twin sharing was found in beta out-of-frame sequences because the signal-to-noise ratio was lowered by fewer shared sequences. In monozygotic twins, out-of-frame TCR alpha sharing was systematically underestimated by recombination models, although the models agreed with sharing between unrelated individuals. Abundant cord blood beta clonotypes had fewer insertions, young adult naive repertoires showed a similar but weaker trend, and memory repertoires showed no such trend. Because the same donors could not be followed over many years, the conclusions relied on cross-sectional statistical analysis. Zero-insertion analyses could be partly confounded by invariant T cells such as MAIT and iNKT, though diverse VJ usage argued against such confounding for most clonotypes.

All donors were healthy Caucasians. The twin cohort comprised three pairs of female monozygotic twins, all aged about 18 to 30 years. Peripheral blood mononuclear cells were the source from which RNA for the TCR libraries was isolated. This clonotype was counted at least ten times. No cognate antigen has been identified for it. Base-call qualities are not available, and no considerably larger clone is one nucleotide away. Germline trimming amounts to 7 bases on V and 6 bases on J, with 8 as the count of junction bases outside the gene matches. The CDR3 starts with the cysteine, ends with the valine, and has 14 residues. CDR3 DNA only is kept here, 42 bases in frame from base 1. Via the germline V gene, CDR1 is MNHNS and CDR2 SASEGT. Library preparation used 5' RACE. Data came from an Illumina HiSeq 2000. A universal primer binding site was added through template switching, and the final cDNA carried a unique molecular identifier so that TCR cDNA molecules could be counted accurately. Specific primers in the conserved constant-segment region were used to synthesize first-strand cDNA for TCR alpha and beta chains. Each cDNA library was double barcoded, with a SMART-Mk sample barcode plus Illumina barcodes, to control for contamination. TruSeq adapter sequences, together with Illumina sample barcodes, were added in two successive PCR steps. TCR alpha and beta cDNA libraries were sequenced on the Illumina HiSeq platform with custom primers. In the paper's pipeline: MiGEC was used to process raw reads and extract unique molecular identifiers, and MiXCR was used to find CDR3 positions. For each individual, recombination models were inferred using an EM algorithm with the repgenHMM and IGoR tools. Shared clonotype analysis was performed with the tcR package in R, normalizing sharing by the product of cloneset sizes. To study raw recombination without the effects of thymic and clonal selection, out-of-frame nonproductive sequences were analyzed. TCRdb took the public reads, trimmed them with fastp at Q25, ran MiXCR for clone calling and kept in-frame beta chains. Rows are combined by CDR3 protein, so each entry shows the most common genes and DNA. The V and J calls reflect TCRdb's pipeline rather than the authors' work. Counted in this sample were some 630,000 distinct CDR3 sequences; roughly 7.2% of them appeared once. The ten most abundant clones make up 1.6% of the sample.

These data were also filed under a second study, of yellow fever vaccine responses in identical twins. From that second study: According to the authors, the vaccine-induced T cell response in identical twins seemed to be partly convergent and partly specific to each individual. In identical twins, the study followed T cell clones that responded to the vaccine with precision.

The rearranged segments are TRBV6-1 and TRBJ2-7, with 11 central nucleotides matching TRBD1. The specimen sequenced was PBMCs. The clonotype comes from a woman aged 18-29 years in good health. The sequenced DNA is TGTGCCAGCACCCCCGGACAGGGGGCTCCCGAGCAGTACGTC. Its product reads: CASTPGQGAPEQYV.